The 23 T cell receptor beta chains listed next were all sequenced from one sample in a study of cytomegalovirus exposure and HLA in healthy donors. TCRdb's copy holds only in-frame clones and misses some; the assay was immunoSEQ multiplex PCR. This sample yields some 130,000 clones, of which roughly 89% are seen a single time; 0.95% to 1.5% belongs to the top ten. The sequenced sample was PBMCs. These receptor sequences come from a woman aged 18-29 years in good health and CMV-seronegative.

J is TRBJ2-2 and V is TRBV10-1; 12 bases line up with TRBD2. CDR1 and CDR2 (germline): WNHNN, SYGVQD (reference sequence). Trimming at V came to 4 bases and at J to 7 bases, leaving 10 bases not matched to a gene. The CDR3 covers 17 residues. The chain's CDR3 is CASSAVASGGAVGELFF. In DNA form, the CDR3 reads TGCGCCAGCAGTGCAGTCGCTAGCGGGGGGGCCGTCGGGGAGCTGTTTTTT.

CDR3 in DNA: TGTGCCAGCAGCGTACAGGACAACTCTGGAAACACCATATATTTT. It is translated as CASSVQDNSGNTIYF. The chain joins TRBV9 to TRBJ1-3, with D maybe TRBD1 (5 bases). This CDR3 has 15 amino acids. Trimming shortened V by 1 base and J by 0 bases, and 8 bases separated the two germline ends. Germline-derived CDR1 and CDR2 are SGDLS and YYNGEE.

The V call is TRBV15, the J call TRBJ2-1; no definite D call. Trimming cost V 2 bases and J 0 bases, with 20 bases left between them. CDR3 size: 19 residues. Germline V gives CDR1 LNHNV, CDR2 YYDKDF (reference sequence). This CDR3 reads CATSRPMGDQESSYNEQFF. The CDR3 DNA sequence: TGTGCCACCAGCAGACCAATGGGCGATCAAGAGAGCTCCTACAATGAGCAGTTCTTC.

The CDR3 is CASSLALSVAGPLYEQYF. The CDR3 nucleotides are TGTGCCAGCAGCTTAGCGCTCTCGGTAGCGGGACCTCTTTACGAGCAGTACTTC. The chain uses TRBV7-6 and TRBJ2-7, with 8 bases fitting TRBD2. This CDR3 has 18 amino acids. Germline V CDR1 and CDR2: SGHVS, FNYEAQ. After removal of 0 bases from V and 4 bases from J, the junction contained 14 bases not matched to a gene. Drawing the rest from reference TRBV7-6 and TRBJ2-7, the complete variable domain is GAGVSQSPRYKVTKRGQDVALRCDPISGHVSLYWYRQALGQGPEFLTYFNYEAQQDKSGLPNDRFSAERPEGSISTLTIQRTEQRDSAMYRCASSLALSVAGPLYEQYFGPGTRLTVT.

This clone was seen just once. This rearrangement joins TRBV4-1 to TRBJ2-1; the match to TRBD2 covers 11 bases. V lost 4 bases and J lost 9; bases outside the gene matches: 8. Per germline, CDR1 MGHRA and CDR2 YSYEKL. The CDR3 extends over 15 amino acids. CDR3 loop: CASSRPTSGAFEQFF. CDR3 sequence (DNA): TGCGCCAGCAGCCGCCCGACTAGCGGGGCTTTTGAGCAGTTCTTC.

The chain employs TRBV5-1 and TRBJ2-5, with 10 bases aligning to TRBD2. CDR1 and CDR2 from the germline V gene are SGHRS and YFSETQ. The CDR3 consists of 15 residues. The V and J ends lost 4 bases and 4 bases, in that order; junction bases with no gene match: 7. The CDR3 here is CASSPSGGAGETQYF. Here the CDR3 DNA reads TGCGCCAGCAGCCCAAGCGGGGGGGCCGGAGAGACCCAGTACTTC.

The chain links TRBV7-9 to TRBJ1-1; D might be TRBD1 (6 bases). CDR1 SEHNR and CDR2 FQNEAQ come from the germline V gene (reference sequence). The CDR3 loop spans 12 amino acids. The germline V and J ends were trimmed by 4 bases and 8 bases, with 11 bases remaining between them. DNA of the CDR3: TGTGCCAGCAGCTATGACAGGAGGGAAGCTTTCTTT. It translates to CASSYDRREAFF.

The CDR3: CASSPAGNEQFF. The CDR3 nucleotides are TGTGCCAGCTCACCAGCGGGCAATGAGCAGTTCTTC. V is TRBV18 and J is TRBJ2-1; TRBD2 is a possible D gene (5 bases). CDR1 and CDR2 (germline): KGHSH, LQKENI. The V and J ends lost 2 bases and 6 bases respectively, with 5 bases between them. The CDR3 extends over 12 amino acids.

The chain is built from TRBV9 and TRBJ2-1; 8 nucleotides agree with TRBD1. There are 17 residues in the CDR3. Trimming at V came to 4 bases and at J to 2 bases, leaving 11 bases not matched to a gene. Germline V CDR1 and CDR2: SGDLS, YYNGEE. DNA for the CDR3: TGTGCCAGCAGCCTTCCTCTGACGGGACAGGCCTACAATGAGCAGTTCTTC. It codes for CASSLPLTGQAYNEQFF.

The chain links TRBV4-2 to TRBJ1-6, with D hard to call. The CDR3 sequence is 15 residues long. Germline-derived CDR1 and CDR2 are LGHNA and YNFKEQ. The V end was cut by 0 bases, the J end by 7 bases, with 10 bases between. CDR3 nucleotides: TGTGCCAGCAGCCAAGACGTACGGGAGAATTCACCCCTCCACTTT. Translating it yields CASSQDVRENSPLHF.

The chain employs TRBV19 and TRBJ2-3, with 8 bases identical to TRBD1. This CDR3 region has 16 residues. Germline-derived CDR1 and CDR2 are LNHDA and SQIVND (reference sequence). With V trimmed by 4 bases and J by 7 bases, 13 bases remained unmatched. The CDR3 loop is CASSSPAARGRNTQYF. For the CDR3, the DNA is TGTGCCAGTAGTAGCCCCGCCGCCAGGGGGCGGAATACGCAGTATTTT.

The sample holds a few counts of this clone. CDR3: CASSVGLAGLGRPYEQYF. In DNA form, the CDR3 reads TGTGCCAGCAGCGTGGGACTAGCGGGGCTAGGCCGACCTTACGAGCAGTACTTC. The genes are TRBV7-9 and TRBJ2-7; 13 positions agree with TRBD2. V was pared by 5 bases and J by 4 bases, with 14 bases of the junction left unmatched. Germline assignment: CDR1 SEHNR and CDR2 FQNEAQ (reference sequence). The CDR3 has 18 amino acids.

CDR3 region: CASSAAPGLPSYEQYF. The CDR3 DNA sequence: TGTGCCAGCAGCGCGGCACCGGGACTACCGTCCTACGAGCAGTACTTC. The rearrangement joins TRBV5-5 to TRBJ2-7; 7 bases line up with TRBD2. In germline, CDR1 is SGHKS, CDR2 YYEKEE (reference sequence). J was trimmed by 1 base and V by 4 bases; bases with no gene match: 11. The CDR3 runs 16 residues.

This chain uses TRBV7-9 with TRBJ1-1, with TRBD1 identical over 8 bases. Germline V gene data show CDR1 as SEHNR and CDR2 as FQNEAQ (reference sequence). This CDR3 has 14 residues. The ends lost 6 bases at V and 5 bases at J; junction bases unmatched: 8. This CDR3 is CASSSWTGKTEAFF. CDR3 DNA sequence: TGTGCCAGCAGTTCCTGGACAGGGAAGACTGAAGCTTTCTTT.

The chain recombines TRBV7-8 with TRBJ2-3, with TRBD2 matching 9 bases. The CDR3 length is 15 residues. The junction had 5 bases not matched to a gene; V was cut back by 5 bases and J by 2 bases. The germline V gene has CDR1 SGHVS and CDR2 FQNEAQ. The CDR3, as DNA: TGTGCCAGCAGCCATCTAGCGGGGAACACAGATACGCAGTATTTT. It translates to CASSHLAGNTDTQYF.

CDR3 nucleotides: TGTGCCAGCAGTGAAGAGGAGGAGGGGGGGGCTTTCTTT. Translated, it gives CASSEEEEGGAFF. The rearrangement joins TRBV6-1 to TRBJ1-1, with D possibly matching TRBD1 (6 bases). The CDR3 consists of 13 residues. Germline CDR1 is MNHNS and CDR2 is SASEGT. V shed 1 base and J shed 11 bases, with 14 bases lying between them.

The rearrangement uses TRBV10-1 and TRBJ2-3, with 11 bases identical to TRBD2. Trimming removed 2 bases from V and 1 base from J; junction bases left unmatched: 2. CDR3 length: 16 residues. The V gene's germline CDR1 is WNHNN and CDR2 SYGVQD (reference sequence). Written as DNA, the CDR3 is TGCGCCAGCAGTGAGCCACTAGCGGGGGGCACAGATACGCAGTATTTT. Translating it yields CASSEPLAGGTDTQYF.

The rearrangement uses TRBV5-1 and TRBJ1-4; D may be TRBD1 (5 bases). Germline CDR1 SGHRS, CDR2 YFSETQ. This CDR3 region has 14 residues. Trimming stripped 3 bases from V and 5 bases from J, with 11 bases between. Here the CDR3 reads CASSSDSPNEKLFF. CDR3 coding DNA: TGCGCCAGCAGCTCTGACAGTCCGAATGAAAAACTGTTTTTT. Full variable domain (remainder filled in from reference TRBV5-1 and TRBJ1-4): KAGVTQTPRYLIKTRGQQVTLSCSPISGHRSVSWYQQTPGQGLQFLFEYFSETQRNKGNFPGRFSGRQFSNSRSEMNVSTLELGDSALYLCASSSDSPNEKLFFGSGTQLSVL.

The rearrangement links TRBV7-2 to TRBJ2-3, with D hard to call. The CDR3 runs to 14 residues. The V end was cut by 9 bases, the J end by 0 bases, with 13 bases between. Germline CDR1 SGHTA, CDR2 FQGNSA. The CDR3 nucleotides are TGTGCCAGTGGGCTTGGCACTAGCACAGATACGCAGTATTTT. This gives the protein CASGLGTSTDTQYF.

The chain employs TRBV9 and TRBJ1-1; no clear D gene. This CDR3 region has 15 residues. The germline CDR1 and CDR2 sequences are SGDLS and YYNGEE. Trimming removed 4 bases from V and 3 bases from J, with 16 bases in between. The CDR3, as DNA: TGTGCCAGCAGCCCTGGGAGTAGGACCTACACTGAAGCTTTCTTT. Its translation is CASSPGSRTYTEAFF.

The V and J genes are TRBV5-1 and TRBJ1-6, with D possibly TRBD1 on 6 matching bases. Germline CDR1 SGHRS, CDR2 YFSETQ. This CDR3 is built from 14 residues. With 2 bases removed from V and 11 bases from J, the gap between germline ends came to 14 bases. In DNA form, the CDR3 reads TGCGCCAGCAGCTTCGGACAGAGCGAGGCACCCCTCCACTTT. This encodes CASSFGQSEAPLHF.

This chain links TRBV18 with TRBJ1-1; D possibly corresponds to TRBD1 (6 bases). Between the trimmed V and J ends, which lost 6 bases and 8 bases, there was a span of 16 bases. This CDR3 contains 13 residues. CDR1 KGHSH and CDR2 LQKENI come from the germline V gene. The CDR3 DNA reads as TGTGCCAGCTCCCCAGGGGCCCAGCTGGAAGCTTTCTTT. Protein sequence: CASSPGAQLEAFF. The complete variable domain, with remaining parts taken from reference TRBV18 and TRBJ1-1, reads NAGVMQNPRHLVRRRGQEARLRCSPMKGHSHVYWYRQLPEEGLKFMVYLQKENIIDESGMPKERFSAEFPKEGPSILRIQQVVRGDSAAYFCASSPGAQLEAFFGQGTRLTVV.

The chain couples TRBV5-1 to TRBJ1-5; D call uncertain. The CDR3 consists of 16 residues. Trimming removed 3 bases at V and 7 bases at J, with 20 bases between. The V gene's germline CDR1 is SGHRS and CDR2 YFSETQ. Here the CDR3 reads CASSSATSGSRQPQHF. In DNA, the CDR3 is TGCGCCAGCAGCTCGGCGACCTCGGGTTCAAGGCAGCCCCAGCATTTT.